Shown below are 20 T cell receptor beta chains from a single sample sequenced in a study of T cell repertoires in cytomegalovirus infection. TCRdb called the reads again in MiXCR, with one record for every CDR3 protein. The data contain approximately 500,000 distinct CDR3 sequences, 16% of them singletons. The sample taken for sequencing was CD8+ T cells from PBMCs. The receptor set was obtained from a human donor in good health (CMV status not recorded). Some clones in this sample may be carry-over from other donors' samples.

Many counts were recorded for this clonotype. This chain links TRBV12-5 with TRBJ2-1; 8 positions match TRBD2. The CDR3 has 16 amino acids. Germline trimming cut 6 bases from V and 0 bases from J; bases unmatched to any gene: 7. Germline V CDR1 and CDR2: LGHNT, FRNRAP. CDR3 sequence: CASGPSGPSSYNEQFF. The CDR3 bases are TGTGCTAGTGGCCCTAGCGGGCCTAGCTCCTACAATGAGCAGTTCTTC.

The chain joins TRBV5-5 to TRBJ1-5, with D tentatively TRBD1 (6 bases). The CDR3 runs to 17 residues. V lost 2 bases and J lost 5, with 20 bases in between. The V gene's germline CDR1 is SGHKS and CDR2 YYEKEE (reference sequence). The CDR3 loop reads CASSFKGGGVIDQPQHF. Written as DNA, the CDR3 is TGTGCCAGCAGCTTCAAGGGAGGGGGGGTCATCGATCAGCCCCAGCATTTT.

This clonotype has a handful of counts. The V call is TRBV28, the J call TRBJ2-7, with 9 bases matching TRBD1. Germline V CDR1 and CDR2: MDHEN, SYDVKM. V lost 6 bases and J lost 7; bases outside the gene matches: 10. The CDR3 covers 14 residues. CDR3 coding DNA: TGTGCCAGCAGCTGGGACAGGGATCTAAGGGAGCAGTACTTC. It is translated as CASSWDRDLREQYF.

The table lists this clonotype with a few counts. The chain recombines TRBV5-4 with TRBJ2-7; maybe TRBD2 (5 bases). The V gene's germline CDR1 is SGHNT and CDR2 YYREEE (reference sequence). The CDR3 is 14 residues long. Trimming removed 0 bases at V and 6 bases at J, with 13 bases between. The CDR3 DNA reads as TGTGCCAGCAGCTTGGACACCCTAGCTCCCGAGCAGTACTTC. This translates into CASSLDTLAPEQYF.

This clonotype was detected only a few times. This chain joins TRBV20-1 and TRBJ1-2; D is undetermined. V lost 6 bases and J 3 bases, leaving 8 bases between the germline ends. CDR1 is DFQATT, CDR2 SNEGSKA, per germline (reference sequence). This CDR3 has 11 residues. The CDR3 region has the DNA TGCAGTGCGAGGCTGGACTATGGCTACACCTTC. Protein: CSARLDYGYTF.

This clonotype was seen ten or more times. DNA for the CDR3: TGTGCCACCAGCAGAGATCGAACTAGCGGGAAACCCACAGTATACGAGCAGTACTTC. The encoded protein is CATSRDRTSGKPTVYEQYF. V gene TRBV15 combines with J gene TRBJ2-7; TRBD2 aligns across 10 bases. Germline loops: CDR1 LNHNV, CDR2 YYDKDF (reference sequence). There are 19 residues in the CDR3. V lost 0 bases, J lost 4 bases, and 15 bases stayed unmatched.

This chain joins TRBV18 and TRBJ2-1; TRBD2 agrees at 8 bases. The junction had 10 bases not matched to a gene; V was cut back by 6 bases and J by 3 bases. CDR1 is KGHSH, CDR2 LQKENI, per germline. The CDR3 runs 16 residues. DNA of the CDR3: TGTGCCAGCTCGCGGAATTCGGGACTAGACTACAATGAGCAGTTCTTC. Amino acids: CASSRNSGLDYNEQFF.

With respect to this clonotype: This could be a read error, since a much larger clone is one nucleotide away. V gene TRBV27 combines with J gene TRBJ2-2; tentatively, D is TRBD2 (5 bases). Germline values: CDR1 MNHEY, CDR2 SMNVEV (reference sequence). The CDR3 has 14 amino acids. CDR3 sequence: CASSFRTGTGVLFF. The CDR3 DNA reads TGTGCCAGCAGTTTTCGGACGGGCACCGGGGTGCTGTTTTTT.

This clonotype has at least ten counts. The chain carries TRBV15 and TRBJ1-4, with D uncertain. Germline lookup yields CDR1 LNHNV and CDR2 YYDKDF (reference sequence). The CDR3 sequence is 16 residues long. The germline V and J ends were trimmed by 1 base and 6 bases, with 15 bases remaining between them. The DNA for the CDR3 is TGTGCCACCAGCAGAGTCGGGCCCAGCCGGGATGAAAAACTGTTTTTT. Translation: CATSRVGPSRDEKLFF.

The chain carries TRBV10-1 and TRBJ2-4; D not resolved. The CDR3 length is 14 residues. CDR1 and CDR2 (germline): WNHNN, SYGVQD (reference sequence). The V gene lost 3 bases and the J gene lost 8 bases, with 14 bases spanning the gap. CDR3 bases: TGCGCCAGCAGTGACAGCAAACCCCAGGACATTCAGTACTTC. Protein product: CASSDSKPQDIQYF.

On this clonotype itself: A junction boundary mismatches the germline segment, possibly from a read error. The chain recombines TRBV7-2 with TRBJ2-7, with D tentatively TRBD1 or TRBD2 (6 bases each). Germline V lookup: CDR1 SGHTA, CDR2 FQGNSA. CDR3 length: 15 amino acids. The CDR3 DNA is TGTGCCAGTACACAGAGTGGAGGGACAATCTACGAGAAGTACTTC. Amino acid sequence: CASTQSGGTIYEKYF.

This clonotype was counted at least ten times. CDR3 nucleotides: TGTGCCAGCAGCTTGGGACTAGCGGGGACCACAGATACGCAGTATTTT. This codes for CASSLGLAGTTDTQYF. This sequence joins TRBV7-8 and TRBJ2-3; 13 positions match TRBD2. CDR3 length equals 16 residues. Germline CDR1 reads SGHVS; CDR2 reads FQNEAQ. Trimming took 3 bases from V and 2 from J; bases not matched to a gene: 2.

This chain joins TRBV5-1 and TRBJ2-5, with D possibly matching TRBD2 (5 bases). CDR1 is SGHRS and CDR2 is YFSETQ in the germline V gene. This CDR3 has 14 residues. The germline V and J ends were trimmed by 4 bases and 5 bases, with 15 bases remaining between them. The CDR3 here is CASSHTERAETQYF. CDR3 nucleotides: TGCGCCAGCAGCCATACGGAGAGGGCTGAGACCCAGTACTTC.

This clonotype was counted a few times. This chain connects TRBV6-8 to TRBJ1-2; the D gene is possibly TRBD1 (6 bases). The CDR3 consists of 14 residues. V lost 6 bases and J 5 bases, leaving 16 bases between the germline ends. Germline loops: CDR1 MNHGY, CDR2 SAAAGT. The CDR3 loop is CASREQGSWYGYTF. The CDR3 nucleotides are TGTGCCAGCAGGGAACAGGGCTCGTGGTATGGCTACACCTTC.

This sequence joins TRBV5-6 and TRBJ1-1; D ambiguous. The CDR3 spans 15 residues. The V gene lost 0 bases and the J gene lost 4 bases, with 13 bases spanning the gap. The germline CDR1 and CDR2 sequences are SGHDT and YYEEEE. The CDR3, as DNA: TGTGCCAGCAGCTTGGAAGGCAGCGGGAGCACTGAAGCTTTCTTT. It specifies CASSLEGSGSTEAFF.

The J gene is TRBJ1-2, the V gene TRBV29-1; D unclear. The V end was cut by 3 bases, the J end by 4 bases, with 15 bases between. Germline values: CDR1 SQVTM, CDR2 ANQGSEA. The CDR3 has 14 amino acids. The CDR3, as DNA: TGCAGCGTTGAGCCCCTCGATGCGATCTATGGCTACACCTTC. This translates into CSVEPLDAIYGYTF.

This clonotype was recorded many times. The chain combines TRBV10-3 with TRBJ1-3; unclear D gene. CDR1 and CDR2 (germline): ENHRY, SYGVKD. The CDR3 spans 12 residues. V gave up 5 bases and J gave up 2 bases, with 4 bases separating them. The CDR3 nucleotides read TGTGCCATCAGTACGGCTGGAAACACCATATATTTT. Protein product: CAISTAGNTIYF.

This clonotype was recorded many times. This chain links TRBV5-6 with TRBJ1-1; D gene ambiguous. The CDR3 is 13 amino acids. The germline CDR1 and CDR2 sequences are SGHDT and YYEEEE. Trimming shortened V by 4 bases and J by 8 bases, and 15 bases separated the two germline ends. As DNA, the CDR3 is TGTGCCAGCAGCAATACCCATCCACAAGAAGCTTTCTTT. Translated: CASSNTHPQEAFF. Filled out from reference TRBV5-6 and TRBJ1-1, the complete variable domain reads DAGVTQSPTHLIKTRGQQVTLRCSPKSGHDTVSWYQQALGQGPQFIFQYYEEEERQRGNFPDRFSGHQFPNYSSELNVNALLLGDSALYLCASSNTHPQEAFFGQGTRLTVV.

The chain links TRBV5-4 to TRBJ2-1, with D possibly matching TRBD2 (7 bases). CDR1 and CDR2 (germline): SGHNT, YYREEE (reference sequence). CDR3 size: 16 residues. V lost 1 base to trimming and J lost 2 bases, with 13 bases between them. CDR3 loop: CASSLIVGGPYNEQFF. The CDR3 nucleotides are TGTGCCAGCAGCTTGATTGTGGGGGGGCCCTACAATGAGCAGTTCTTC.

The rearrangement uses TRBV19 and TRBJ2-7; 12 bases fit TRBD1. The germline V gene encodes CDR1 LNHDA and CDR2 SQIVND (reference sequence). This CDR3 is built from 14 residues. Trimming removed 10 bases from V and 7 bases from J; junction bases left unmatched: 11. The CDR3: CATEPGQGAREQYF. CDR3 nucleotides: TGTGCCACCGAACCGGGACAGGGGGCGCGGGAGCAGTACTTC.